The 10 T cell receptor beta chains given below trace back to one sample, sequenced in a study of PD-1 blockade in classical Hodgkin lymphoma. The table came from immunoSEQ multiplex PCR; TCRdb's copy has only in-frame clones and leaves some out. The sample lists about 11,000 clones, 60% to 80% occurring once. Specified time point: cycle 4 day 1 (C4D1), after five to seven weeks of nivolumab. Every patient had relapsed following autologous stem cell transplantation, and cohorts differed in brentuximab vedotin exposure. From thawed PBMCs, CD4+ T cells were purified using magnetic negative selection. The material sequenced was CD4+ T cells from blood, taken before the fourth cycle of nivolumab. These receptor sequences come from a human donor with classical Hodgkin lymphoma.

The chain employs TRBV7-9 and TRBJ2-3; 7 bases line up with TRBD1. The J segment lost 7 bases and the V segment lost 2 bases, leaving 9 bases of the junction unmatched. Germline values: CDR1 SEHNR, CDR2 FQNEAQ (reference sequence). The CDR3 loop spans 15 amino acids. The CDR3 spells CASSLTQGVGNTQYF. The CDR3 DNA reads TGTGCCAGCAGCTTAACCCAGGGGGTCGGAAATACGCAGTATTTT.

V and J are TRBV16 and TRBJ1-5; D ambiguous. The CDR3 covers 14 residues. V dropped 1 base and J dropped 4 bases, with 8 bases sitting between them. The germline gives CDR1 KGHSY, CDR2 FQNENV. CDR3 sequence: CASSQWKGNQPQHF. CDR3 DNA: TGTGCCAGCAGCCAATGGAAAGGGAATCAGCCCCAGCATTTT. Full variable domain (rest looked up from reference TRBV16 and TRBJ1-5): GEEVAQTPKHLVRGEGQKAKLYCAPIKGHSYVFWYQQVLKNEFKFLISFQNENVFDETGMPKERFSAKCLPNSPCSLEIQATKLEDSAVYFCASSQWKGNQPQHFGDGTRLSIL.

As to this clone: This same CDR3 is encoded by further DNA sequences in the sample. V usage is TRBV13 and J usage is TRBJ2-7, with unresolved D. V gave up 2 bases and J gave up 1 base, with 3 bases separating them. The CDR3 runs to 12 residues. The germline V gene encodes CDR1 PRHDT and CDR2 FYEKMQ (reference sequence). The CDR3 DNA follows: TGTGCCAGCAGCTTAAGGTCCTACGAGCAGTACTTC. Translated: CASSLRSYEQYF.

This chain uses TRBV4-2 with TRBJ2-1, with D unresolved. The CDR3 covers 11 residues. The germline gives CDR1 LGHNA, CDR2 YNFKEQ. The V gene lost 5 bases and the J gene lost 8 bases, with 7 bases spanning the gap. The CDR3 spells CASSSAYEQFF. The CDR3 DNA reads TGTGCCAGCAGCAGCGCGTATGAGCAGTTCTTC.

The rearrangement uses TRBV11-3 and TRBJ2-1; D possibly matches TRBD1 or TRBD2 (5 bases each). Trimming removed 5 bases at V and 7 bases at J, with 18 bases between. This CDR3 is built from 15 residues. Germline CDR1 and CDR2: SGHNT and YENEEA. The DNA of the CDR3 is TGTGCCAGCAGCCCCGTGAGGGGCGCGAGGAATGAGCAGTTCTTC. The encoded protein is CASSPVRGARNEQFF.

The V gene is TRBV10-1, the J gene TRBJ2-1, with D hard to call. Looked up from germline, CDR1 is WNHNN and CDR2 is SYGVQD (reference sequence). This CDR3 is 13 amino acids long. The V end was cut by 3 bases, the J end by 8 bases, with 11 bases between. The CDR3: CASSDPPGYEQFF. In DNA form, the CDR3 reads TGCGCCAGCAGTGACCCCCCCGGCTATGAGCAGTTCTTC.

The CDR3 region is CASSQGLGLADEQYF. The CDR3 coding sequence is TGTGCCAGCAGCCAAGGCCTGGGACTAGCAGACGAGCAGTACTTC. The chain is built from TRBV14 and TRBJ2-7; 9 nucleotides line up with TRBD2. Germline V gene sequence: CDR1 SGHDN, CDR2 FVKESK. V shed 1 base and J 5 bases; nucleotides not matched to a gene: 6. This CDR3 comprises 15 residues.

In nucleotides, the CDR3 is TGTGCCATCAGTGAGTCGACCTCTGGGGCCAACGTCCTGACTTTC. This encodes CAISESTSGANVLTF. V gene TRBV10-3 combines with J gene TRBJ2-6; D ambiguous. The V gene lost 0 bases and the J gene lost 0 bases, with 3 bases spanning the gap. This CDR3 has 15 amino acids. Germline values: CDR1 ENHRY, CDR2 SYGVKD.

The chain employs TRBV29-1 and TRBJ2-1, with 12 bases identical to TRBD2. With 4 bases clipped from V and 9 bases from J, the junction kept 4 bases outside the gene matches. Germline V gene sequence: CDR1 SQVTM, CDR2 ANQGSEA. The CDR3 runs to 13 residues. DNA of the CDR3: TGCAGCGTTGCTAGCGGGAGGGCGGGTGAGCAGTTCTTC. It encodes CSVASGRAGEQFF.

The chain is built from TRBV18 and TRBJ2-1, with D possibly matching TRBD2 (6 bases). The CDR3 has 13 residues. V was trimmed by 4 bases and J by 6 bases, leaving 10 bases between them. Germline values: CDR1 KGHSH, CDR2 LQKENI. This chain's CDR3 is CASSRPSVNEQFF. In nucleotides, the CDR3 is TGTGCCAGCTCACGACCTAGCGTCAATGAGCAGTTCTTC.